These T cell receptor beta chains were read from a single sample in a study of siplizumab effects on memory and regulatory T cells. Clones were sequenced by immunoSEQ multiplex PCR, and TCRdb holds only the in-frame ones, with some missing. The sample comprises 15,000 to 20,000 clones, around 40% of which are singletons, and about 6.1% rests with the top ten. Which antigens these TCRs recognize remains unknown. The specimen was CFSE-low (dividing) CD4+ T cells sorted from an allogeneic mixed lymphocyte reaction. Source of these receptors: a human donor in good health; the cells came from an allogeneic mixed lymphocyte reaction. Some clones in this sample may be carry-over from other donors' samples. CDR3s include the opening cysteine and the closing phenylalanine or tryptophan. Each record gives: clone size, V gene, J gene, D gene, CDR3 protein, CDR3 DNA. D genes are given only for firm matches. For some rows the clone size is stated as once, few or many, or as a class when expanded; others skip it.

>.|TRBV29-1|TRBJ1-1|TRBD1
CSTDRDGFEAFF
TGCAGCACTGACAGGGATGGATTTGAAGCTTTCTTT
>.|TRBV19|TRBJ1-1|.
CASSIDVRGTEAFF
TGTGCCAGTAGTATAGACGTCAGGGGAACTGAAGCTTTCTTT
>few|TRBV7-2|TRBJ2-5|TRBD1
CASSALQGPVETQYF
TGTGCCAGCAGCGCCTTACAGGGGCCTGTGGAGACCCAGTACTTC
>few|TRBV7-9|TRBJ2-7|.
CASSLDGFTPQYF
TGTGCCAGCAGCTTAGACGGCTTTACGCCGCAGTACTTC
>.|TRBV15|TRBJ2-7|.
CATSRDRGYEQYF
TGTGCCACCAGCAGAGATCGAGGCTACGAGCAGTACTTC
>few|TRBV29-1|TRBJ2-2|.
CSMTPGGGELFF
TGCAGCATGACTCCCGGAGGCGGGGAGCTGTTTTTT
>few|TRBV7-6|TRBJ2-3|TRBD2
CASSSSGGVRTDTQYF
TGTGCCAGCAGCAGTAGCGGGGGGGTAAGGACAGATACGCAGTATTTT
>few|TRBV5-1|TRBJ2-3|TRBD2
CASSYPSGSTDTQYF
TGCGCCAGCAGCTATCCTAGCGGGAGCACAGATACGCAGTATTTT
>.|TRBV5-5|TRBJ2-3|TRBD1
CASSLWDRWSDTQYF
TGTGCCAGCAGCCTTTGGGACAGGTGGTCAGATACGCAGTATTTT
>few|TRBV19|TRBJ2-1|TRBD2
CASSIQLAGVGEQFF
TGTGCCAGTAGTATTCAGCTAGCGGGAGTGGGTGAGCAGTTCTTC
>.|TRBV5-4|TRBJ2-7|TRBD2
CASSNPGTSGRARQYF
TGTGCCAGCAGCAACCCCGGGACTAGCGGGAGGGCCCGGCAGTACTTC
>once|TRBV14|TRBJ2-3|.
CASSFLSFGSTDTQYF
TGTGCCAGCAGCTTCCTGAGCTTCGGTAGCACAGATACGCAGTATTTT
>.|TRBV27|TRBJ2-5|.
CASSFSGGQETQYF
TGTGCCAGCAGTTTTAGCGGCGGCCAAGAGACCCAGTACTTC
>.|TRBV11-3|TRBJ2-3|.
CASSSSSGTDTQYF
TGTGCCAGCAGCTCCTCTTCGGGGACAGATACGCAGTATTTT
>few|TRBV11-1|TRBJ1-2|.
CASSLGPGIYGYTF
TGTGCCAGCAGCTTAGGCCCCGGCATCTATGGCTACACCTTC
>few|TRBV5-4|TRBJ2-3|TRBD1
CASSTWTGPSTDTQYF
TGTGCCAGCAGCACCTGGACAGGACCTAGCACAGATACGCAGTATTTT
>few|TRBV5-1|TRBJ2-3|.
CASSRSFTDTQYF
TGCGCCAGCAGCAGGTCCTTCACAGATACGCAGTATTTT
>.|TRBV7-9|TRBJ1-1|.
CASSLGGLFTEAFF
TGTGCCAGCAGCTTAGGTGGGTTATTCACTGAAGCTTTCTTT
>medium-sized|TRBV19|TRBJ1-2|.
CAAKPPGNYGYTF
TGTGCCGCCAAACCACCAGGGAACTATGGCTACACCTTC
>medium-sized|TRBV4-2|TRBJ1-4|.
CASSQDRTGRIGEKLFF
TGTGCCAGCAGCCAAGATCGTACAGGACGGATAGGGGAAAAACTGTTTTTT
>few|TRBV30|TRBJ2-3|TRBD2
CAWASGRWLTDTQYF
TGTGCCTGGGCTAGCGGGAGGTGGCTCACAGATACGCAGTATTTT
>medium-sized|TRBV18|TRBJ1-1|.
CASSPLDRNTEAFF
TGTGCCAGCTCTCCCTTAGACAGGAACACTGAAGCTTTCTTT
>.|TRBV6-1|TRBJ2-7|TRBD2
CASRLAGRVEQYF
TGTGCCAGCAGACTAGCGGGGCGCGTAGAGCAGTACTTC
>.|TRBV7-2|TRBJ2-1|.
CASSLRGQADNEQFF
TGTGCCAGCAGCTTAAGGGGACAAGCAGACAATGAGCAGTTCTTC
>.|TRBV7-9|TRBJ2-7|TRBD1
CASSLQGDEQYF
TGTGCCAGCAGCTTACAGGGGGACGAGCAGTACTTC
>few|TRBV30|TRBJ1-1|.
CAWSAISSGTEAFF
TGTGCCTGGAGCGCAATAAGCAGTGGCACTGAAGCTTTCTTT
>.|TRBV6-5|TRBJ2-1|.
CASSYLQGGSYNEQFF
TGTGCCAGCAGTTACCTCCAGGGTGGTTCCTACAATGAGCAGTTCTTC
>.|TRBV4-1|TRBJ2-7|TRBD1
CASSQPPGQGAYEQYF
TGCGCCAGCAGCCAGCCACCGGGACAGGGGGCTTACGAGCAGTACTTC
>.|TRBV2|TRBJ2-7|.
CASRAEVRRLSAFSYF
TGTGCCAGCAGGGCAGAGGTCAGGCGGCTTTCCGCGTTTTCGTACTTC
>.|TRBV7-8|TRBJ2-5|.
CASSLVGAGPYQETQYF
TGTGCCAGCAGCTTAGTTGGCGCAGGCCCTTACCAAGAGACCCAGTACTTC
>few|TRBV6-5|TRBJ2-3|.
CASSPLATTDTQYF
TGTGCCAGCAGTCCTCTAGCCACCACAGATACGCAGTATTTT
>medium-sized|TRBV6-6|TRBJ2-4|.
CASSRPLDIQYF
TGTGCCAGCAGCCGCCCCTTGGACATTCAGTACTTC
>few|TRBV5-8|TRBJ2-5|.
CASSLGEGLMGQETQYF
TGTGCCAGCAGCTTGGGAGAAGGCCTGATGGGCCAAGAGACCCAGTACTTC